Shown below are 17 T cell receptor beta chains from a single sample sequenced in a study of T cell repertoires in cytomegalovirus infection. TCRdb ran MiXCR on the reads and lists one entry per CDR3 protein. The sample records around 740,000 distinct CDR3 sequences, 35% being singletons. Material: PBMCs. The receptor source for this set is a human donor in good health (CMV status not recorded). Some clones in this sample may be carry-over from other donors' samples.

This clonotype has just one count. The chain has TRBV29-1 and TRBJ1-2; possible D gene TRBD1, 5 bases. The CDR3 totals 11 residues. Per the germline V gene, CDR1 is SQVTM and CDR2 is ANQGSEA. The DNA for the CDR3 is TGCAGTGGGGGAGGGGACTATGGCTACACCTTC. Its protein is CSGGGDYGYTF.

The chain has TRBV6-1 and TRBJ2-1, with 9 bases identical to TRBD2. This CDR3 region has 16 residues. V shed 2 bases and J 10 bases; nucleotides not matched to a gene: 12. Germline CDR1 reads MNHNS; CDR2 reads SASEGT. The CDR3 DNA reads TGTGCCAGCAGTGAATTTCACCTAGCGGGAATACGGGAGCAGTTCTTC. This sequence encodes CASSEFHLAGIREQFF.

A remark on this clonotype: The conserved phenylalanine or tryptophan normally closing the CDR3 is absent here, so this likely arose from a read error. This chain links TRBV6-1 with TRBJ2-1; D remains ambiguous. V was pared by 0 bases and J by 12 bases, with 21 bases between. The CDR3 contains 16 residues. Germline V lookup: CDR1 MNHNS, CDR2 SASEGT. CDR3 in DNA: TGTGCCAGCAGTGAAGCCGCGGTAGAGGTCTCTCTTTGGCAGTTCTGC. Protein sequence: CASSEAAVEVSLWQFC.

On this clonotype: A read error may explain this, as a much larger clone is one base away. CDR3 amino acids: CASSLSPGQEDYEQDF. The CDR3 DNA reads as TGTGCCAGCAGCTTGTCACCGGGACAGGAGGACTACGAGCAGGACTTC. V is TRBV7-2 and J is TRBJ2-7; 8 positions agree with TRBD1. Germline CDR1 and CDR2: SGHTA and FQGNSA. The CDR3 runs to 16 residues.

The genes are TRBV5-1 and TRBJ1-2, with D uncertain. Trimming shortened V by 0 bases and J by 4 bases, and 10 bases separated the two germline ends. The CDR3 consists of 14 residues. The germline gives CDR1 SGHRS, CDR2 YFSETQ. The CDR3 bases are TGCGCCAGCAGCTTGGAAACCGGGAGCTATGGCTACACCTTC. This gives the protein CASSLETGSYGYTF.

This clonotype was detected a few times. The chain combines TRBV7-6 with TRBJ2-5; TRBD2 might be the D (6 bases). The CDR3 contains 12 residues. Trimming cost V 1 base and J 7 bases, with 7 bases left between them. From germline, CDR1 is SGHVS and CDR2 FNYEAQ. Here the CDR3 DNA reads TGTGCCAGCAGCTTAGTGGAGGGGACCCAGTACTTC. Protein product: CASSLVEGTQYF.

This clonotype was detected a few times. This chain uses TRBV9 with TRBJ2-1; 10 bases fit TRBD2. The V segment lost 2 bases and the J segment 9 bases; nucleotides outside the gene matches: 5. CDR1 is SGDLS, CDR2 YYNGEE, per germline. The CDR3 is 14 residues long. The CDR3 reads CASSVPSGSGEQFF. CDR3 nucleotides: TGTGCCAGCAGCGTCCCTAGCGGGAGTGGTGAGCAGTTCTTC.

This clonotype was found many times. The rearrangement joins TRBV28 to TRBJ1-1; D gene unclear. The CDR3 sequence is 13 residues long. Germline V gene sequence: CDR1 MDHEN, CDR2 SYDVKM. Trimming stripped 5 bases from V and 2 bases from J, with 9 bases between. CDR3 in amino acids: CASSREINTEAFF. The CDR3 DNA reads as TGTGCCAGCAGTCGCGAAATAAACACTGAAGCTTTCTTT.

In this sample, this clonotype turned up a few times. V is TRBV7-8 and J is TRBJ1-1, with 8 nucleotides matching TRBD1. The J segment lost 8 bases and the V segment lost 5 bases, leaving 13 bases of the junction unmatched. The germline V gene has CDR1 SGHVS and CDR2 FQNEAQ. The CDR3 consists of 15 residues. As DNA, the CDR3 is TGTGCCAGCAGCAGGACCGGGACAGGCGTTATAGAAGCTTTCTTT. Translation: CASSRTGTGVIEAFF.

This clonotype was seen at least ten times. The chain uses TRBV7-8 and TRBJ1-5, with a weak D call TRBD1 (5 bases). The CDR3 covers 15 residues. V was trimmed by 1 base and J by 9 bases, leaving 16 bases between them. Germline-derived CDR1 and CDR2 are SGHVS and FQNEAQ. The CDR3 loop is CASSLGPGLETPQHF. CDR3 nucleotides: TGTGCCAGCAGCTTAGGACCAGGGCTAGAAACGCCCCAGCATTTT. Combining the CDR3 with reference TRBV7-8 and TRBJ1-5 gives the whole variable domain GAGVSQSPRYKVAKRGQDVALRCDPISGHVSLFWYQQALGQGPEFLTYFQNEAQLDKSGLPSDRFFAERPEGSVSTLKIQRTQQEDSAVYLCASSLGPGLETPQHFGDGTRLSIL.

The J gene is TRBJ2-7, the V gene TRBV6-2 or TRBV6-3; a possible D gene is TRBD2 (6 bases). Trimming cost V 4 bases and J 2 bases, with 12 bases left between them. CDR1 is MNHEY and CDR2 is SVGEGT in the germline V gene. The CDR3 has 14 residues. The CDR3: CASSWRGLTYEQYF. The CDR3 DNA follows: TGTGCCAGCAGTTGGAGGGGCCTTACCTACGAGCAGTACTTC.

There are many counts of this clonotype. This chain uses TRBV7-2 with TRBJ1-1; D not resolved. Trimming removed 1 base at V and 7 bases at J, with 13 bases between. The CDR3 covers 14 residues. Germline loops: CDR1 SGHTA, CDR2 FQGNSA. CDR3 coding DNA: TGTGCCAGCAGCTTAGGCGGCAGCGCAATTGAAGCTTTCTTT. Translated: CASSLGGSAIEAFF.

This clonotype was detected many times. The chain carries TRBV7-2 and TRBJ2-2; D not resolved. CDR1 is SGHTA, CDR2 FQGNSA, per germline. The length of the CDR3 is 14 residues. V was cut by 0 bases and J by 8 bases, with 10 bases left in between. The CDR3 spells CASSLAPHRGELFF. The CDR3, as DNA: TGTGCCAGCAGCTTAGCCCCTCATCGGGGGGAGCTGTTTTTT.

V usage is TRBV10-3 and J usage is TRBJ1-1; D gene unclear. V was trimmed by 0 bases and J by 1 base, leaving 6 bases between them. Germline values: CDR1 ENHRY, CDR2 SYGVKD. The CDR3 loop spans 14 amino acids. CDR3 sequence reads: CAISESSRNTEAFF. CDR3 DNA: TGTGCCATCAGTGAGTCTAGTAGGAACACTGAAGCTTTCTTT.

The chain couples TRBV18 to TRBJ2-7; TRBD1 matches at 10 bases. The CDR3 totals 14 residues. The junction had 6 bases not matched to a gene; V was cut back by 5 bases and J by 5 bases. The germline V gene has CDR1 KGHSH and CDR2 LQKENI. The CDR3 region is CASSVRDRGHEQYF. The CDR3 coding sequence is TGTGCCAGCTCAGTACGGGACAGGGGCCACGAGCAGTACTTC.

The gene calls are TRBV3-1 and TRBJ2-7, with D uncertain. V gave up 0 bases and J gave up 7 bases, with 7 bases separating them. CDR3 size: 12 residues. In germline, CDR1 is LGHDT, CDR2 YNNKEL (reference sequence). CDR3 sequence reads: CASSQDRHEQYF. The CDR3, as DNA: TGTGCCAGCAGCCAAGATCGCCATGAGCAGTACTTC.

The rearrangement joins TRBV27 to TRBJ2-5; D is unclear. This CDR3 comprises 14 residues. Germline CDR1 and CDR2: MNHEY and SMNVEV (reference sequence). V dropped 5 bases and J dropped 5 bases, with 15 bases sitting between them. CDR3 loop: CASSPRVGIETQYF. The CDR3 nucleotides are TGTGCCAGCAGTCCCCGGGTCGGCATCGAGACCCAGTACTTC.